One sample yielded the 19 T cell receptor beta chains listed below, sequenced in a study of read filtering for tumor transcriptome and immune sequencing. From 300 to 450 ng of RNA, a library with molecular barcoded alpha/delta and beta/gamma adaptors was made. TCRdb reprocessed the reads via MiXCR and lists one record per CDR3 protein. The data contain approximately 45,000 distinct CDR3 sequences, around 20% of them seen just once; the ten biggest clones take up over 35%. Material for sequencing was a population of CD138-negative cells sorted from bone marrow. The receptors were gathered from a donor aged 40 or older with multiple myeloma.

On this clonotype itself: A read error may account for a junction end that differs from germline. The rearrangement joins TRBV20-1 to TRBJ2-3, with a weak D call TRBD1 (5 bases). The CDR3 is 14 amino acids. Germline V CDR1 and CDR2: DFQATT, SNEGSKA (reference sequence). The CDR3 DNA reads TGCAGTGCTAGGGTGCCGGGTTCCACAGGTACGCAGTATTTT. It codes for CSARVPGSTGTQYF.

This clonotype was seen many times. The chain is built from TRBV3-1 and TRBJ1-1, with 8 nucleotides matching TRBD1. Germline V gives CDR1 LGHDT, CDR2 YNNKEL (reference sequence). Trimming took 1 base from V and 2 from J; bases not matched to a gene: 3. The CDR3 is 15 residues long. The CDR3 is CASSQGDRGNTEAFF. CDR3 DNA sequence: TGTGCCAGCAGCCAAGGAGACAGGGGAAACACTGAAGCTTTCTTT.

This clonotype was detected many times. The CDR3 nucleotides read TGTGCCAGCAGTCACCCGGACAGGGTCGGCGGCTACACCTTC. Protein sequence: CASSHPDRVGGYTF. The rearrangement links TRBV28 to TRBJ1-2; 8 bases fit TRBD1. Per germline, CDR1 MDHEN and CDR2 SYDVKM. V lost 5 bases and J lost 8; bases outside the gene matches: 10. This CDR3 spans 14 amino acids.

This clonotype was observed many times. The V call is TRBV5-1, the J call TRBJ2-3, with TRBD2 matching over 14 bases. The CDR3 is 17 residues long. Unmatched junction bases numbered 6, after V lost 4 bases and J lost 2 bases. From germline, CDR1 is SGHRS and CDR2 YFSETQ. The DNA of the CDR3 is TGCGCCAGCAGCAGGGGACTAGCGGGAGAAGCCACAGATACGCAGTATTTT. Amino acid sequence: CASSRGLAGEATDTQYF.

This clonotype appeared many times. The chain is built from TRBV29-1 and TRBJ1-5; tentative D call: TRBD1 (5 bases). Between the trimmed V and J ends, which lost 6 bases and 4 bases, there was a span of 16 bases. Per germline, CDR1 SQVTM and CDR2 ANQGSEA. CDR3 length: 14 residues. CDR3 amino acids: CSVATGLGNQPQHF. The CDR3 coding sequence is TGCAGCGTAGCTACAGGTTTAGGGAATCAGCCCCAGCATTTT.

This sequence joins TRBV5-1 and TRBJ2-3; 8 bases align to TRBD2. The CDR3 contains 15 residues. Germline values: CDR1 SGHRS, CDR2 YFSETQ. V was clipped by 2 bases and J by 1 base; unmatched bases: 3. The CDR3 region is CASSLLAEGTDTQYF. The CDR3 DNA reads as TGCGCCAGCAGCTTACTAGCGGAGGGCACAGATACGCAGTATTTT.

This clonotype has a count of ten or more. V gene TRBV6-5 combines with J gene TRBJ1-1; D gene uncertain. The V end was cut by 2 bases, the J end by 4 bases, with 11 bases between. The CDR3 covers 14 residues. The V gene's germline CDR1 is MNHEY and CDR2 SVGAGI. The CDR3 loop is CASSYDWEATEAFF. CDR3 DNA sequence: TGTGCCAGCAGTTACGACTGGGAGGCCACTGAAGCTTTCTTT.

Ten or more counts support this clonotype. The chain carries TRBV30 and TRBJ2-2; D is uncertain. Trimming shortened V by 1 base and J by 4 bases, and 10 bases separated the two germline ends. This CDR3 has 14 residues. Germline lookup yields CDR1 GTSNPN and CDR2 SVGIG (reference sequence). Here the CDR3 DNA reads TGTGCCTGGAGTGGGGCCCTCGTCACCGGGGAGCTGTTTTTT. Encoded protein: CAWSGALVTGELFF.

This clonotype was recorded at least ten times. The J gene is TRBJ2-1, the V gene TRBV21-1; the listed D gene, TRBD2, was not tested against the DNA. TRBV21-1 is given as a pseudogene. There are 18 residues in the CDR3. CDR3: CASSKGGRAGYSYNEQFF. For the CDR3, the DNA is TGTGCCAGCAGCAAAGGGGGCCGAGCGGGTTACTCCTACAATGAGCAGTTCTTC.

The rearrangement links TRBV6-2 or TRBV6-3 to TRBJ2-1, with TRBD2 identical over 7 bases. This CDR3 has 17 amino acids. The trim removed 2 bases at V and 2 bases at J, leaving 9 bases unmatched. Germline-derived CDR1 and CDR2 are MNHEY and SVGEGT. The CDR3 is CASSYGGAGEAYNEQFF. The CDR3 DNA reads TGTGCCAGCAGTTACGGTGGCGCGGGAGAAGCCTACAATGAGCAGTTCTTC.

This clonotype was observed at least ten times. This chain links TRBV4-2 with TRBJ2-1; TRBD2 aligns across 8 bases. The V segment lost 4 bases and the J segment 10 bases; nucleotides outside the gene matches: 9. CDR3 size: 14 residues. CDR1 and CDR2 (germline): LGHNA, YNFKEQ. The CDR3: CASSPGSGSGEQFF. CDR3 in DNA: TGTGCCAGCAGCCCAGGGAGCGGGAGCGGAGAGCAGTTCTTC.

As concerns this clonotype: Given a much more abundant clone one base away, this may be a read error. The CDR3 carries no conserved terminal phenylalanine or tryptophan, so it likely arises from a read error. The V and J genes are TRBV12-3 or TRBV12-4 and TRBJ2-3; D possibly corresponds to TRBD2 (5 bases). V lost 3 bases and J 4 bases, leaving 8 bases between the germline ends. This CDR3 contains 13 residues. DNA for the CDR3: TGTGCCAGCAGTTTCCTAGCATCAGATACGCAGTATCTT. This translates into CASSFLASDTQYL.

This clonotype was counted between two and nine times. The chain is built from TRBV20-1 and TRBJ2-3; 13 nucleotides line up with TRBD2. CDR3 length: 15 residues. The germline gives CDR1 DFQATT, CDR2 SNEGSKA (reference sequence). With V trimmed by 3 bases and J by 7 bases, 7 bases remained unmatched. In nucleotides, the CDR3 is TGCAGTGCTAGGTTCGGGGGGACTAGCGGGAATACGCAGTATTTT. It translates to CSARFGGTSGNTQYF.

This clonotype was detected ten times or more. CDR3 in DNA: TGCAGCGTTGAATTCGGGACTAGCGGAGTTAATGAGCAGTTCTTC. Amino acid sequence: CSVEFGTSGVNEQFF. The chain is built from TRBV29-1 and TRBJ2-1, with 11 bases matching TRBD2. V trimming: 2 bases; J trimming: 7 bases; junction bases outside the gene matches: 7. This CDR3 is built from 15 residues. Germline V gives CDR1 SQVTM, CDR2 ANQGSEA.

This clonotype has only a few counts. This CDR3 is CASSLWASGRNEQFF. As DNA, the CDR3 is TGTGCCAGCAGCTTATGGGCTAGCGGGAGGAATGAGCAGTTCTTC. This rearrangement joins TRBV7-2 to TRBJ2-1; TRBD2 aligns across 11 bases. This CDR3 region has 15 residues. Per germline, CDR1 SGHTA and CDR2 FQGNSA. The J segment lost 7 bases and the V segment lost 2 bases, leaving 4 bases of the junction unmatched.

With regard to this clonotype: This may be a read error: a much more frequent sequence differs by one nucleotide. This CDR3 is missing its conserved last phenylalanine or tryptophan, likely due to a read error. This chain uses TRBV12-3 or TRBV12-4 with TRBJ1-1, with D possibly matching TRBD1 (5 bases). Trimming took 5 bases from V and 1 from J, leaving 14 bases between them. There are 15 residues in the CDR3. The CDR3 sequence is CASSDYGTGNTEAFL. The CDR3 nucleotides are TGTGCCAGCAGTGATTACGGGACCGGGAACACTGAAGCTTTCCTT.

This clonotype was counted at least ten times. The gene calls are TRBV19 and TRBJ2-6, with D unclear. V was clipped by 9 bases and J by 2 bases, with 8 bases between them. Germline V gives CDR1 LNHDA, CDR2 SQIVND (reference sequence). This CDR3 has 13 residues. The CDR3 here is CASLVTGANVLTF. For the CDR3, the DNA is TGTGCCAGCCTAGTCACTGGGGCCAACGTCCTGACTTTC.

The table lists this clonotype with a few counts. V is TRBV6-5 and J is TRBJ1-5; 7 bases are shared with TRBD1. V lost 8 bases and J lost 0; bases outside the gene matches: 10. From germline, CDR1 is MNHEY and CDR2 SVGAGI. This CDR3 region has 16 residues. The CDR3 DNA is TGTGCCAGCGCCTCTAGGGACAGACCTAGCAATCAGCCCCAGCATTTT. As protein: CASASRDRPSNQPQHF.

The chain recombines TRBV10-3 with TRBJ1-1, with a tentative D call TRBD1 (5 bases). The CDR3 runs to 13 residues. Germline CDR1 is ENHRY and CDR2 is SYGVKD. Trimming left V 6 bases short and J 2 bases short, with 10 bases between. In DNA, the CDR3 is TGTGCCATCAGGGAGACAGTCAACACTGAAGCTTTCTTT. It specifies CAIRETVNTEAFF.